The entry below gives a single T cell receptor (beta chain) sequence along with its context. The data were obtained in a study of T cell responses to AZD1222 COVID-19 vaccine. Libraries were prepared by immunoSEQ multiplex PCR; TCRdb keeps only in-frame clonotypes and omits some of them. The sample shows around 120,000 clones, 88% of them seen only once. The CDR3 has 14 residues. Germline V gene sequence: CDR1 MDHEN, CDR2 SYDVKM. With 7 bases removed from V and 1 base from J, the gap between germline ends came to 13 bases. V gene TRBV28 combines with J gene TRBJ1-2; possibly TRBD1 for D (6 bases). The clonotype originates from an adult in good health. Sample: peripheral blood, taken on day 0 of AZD1222 vaccination. The CDR3 nucleotides are TGTGCCAGCATTAAGTACAGGGATAACTATGGCTACACCTTC. The encoded protein is CASIKYRDNYGYTF.